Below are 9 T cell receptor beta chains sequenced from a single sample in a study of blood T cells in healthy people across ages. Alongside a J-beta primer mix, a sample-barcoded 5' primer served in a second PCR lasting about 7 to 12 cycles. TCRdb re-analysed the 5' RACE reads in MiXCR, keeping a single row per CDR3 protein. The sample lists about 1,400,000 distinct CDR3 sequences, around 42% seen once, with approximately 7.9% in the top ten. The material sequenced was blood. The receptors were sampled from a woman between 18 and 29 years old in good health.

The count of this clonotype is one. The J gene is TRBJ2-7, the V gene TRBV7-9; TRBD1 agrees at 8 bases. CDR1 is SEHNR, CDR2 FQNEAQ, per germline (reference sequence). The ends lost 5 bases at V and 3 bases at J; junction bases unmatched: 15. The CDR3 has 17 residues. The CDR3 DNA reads TGTGCCAGCAGCCGGCGCTCCGGAGACAGGGGTCTCTACGAGCAGTACTTC. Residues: CASSRRSGDRGLYEQYF.

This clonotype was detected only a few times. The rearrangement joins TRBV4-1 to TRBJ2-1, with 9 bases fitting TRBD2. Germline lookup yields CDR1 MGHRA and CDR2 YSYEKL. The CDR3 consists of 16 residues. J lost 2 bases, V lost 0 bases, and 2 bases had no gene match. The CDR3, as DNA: TGCGCCAGCAGCCAAGAACCTAGCGGGGCCTACAATGAGCAGTTCTTC. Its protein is CASSQEPSGAYNEQFF.

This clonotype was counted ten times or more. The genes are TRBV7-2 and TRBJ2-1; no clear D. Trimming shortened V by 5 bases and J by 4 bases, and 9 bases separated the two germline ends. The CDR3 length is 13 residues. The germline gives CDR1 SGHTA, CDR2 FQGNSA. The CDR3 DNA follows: TGTGCCAGCAGCGTAGAATGGTACAATGAGCAGTTCTTC. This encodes CASSVEWYNEQFF.

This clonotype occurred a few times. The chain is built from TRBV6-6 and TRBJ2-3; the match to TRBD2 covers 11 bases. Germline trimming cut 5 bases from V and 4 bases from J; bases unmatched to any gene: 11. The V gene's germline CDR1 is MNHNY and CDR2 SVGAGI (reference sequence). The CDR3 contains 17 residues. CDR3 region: CASSLTGTSGGADTQYF. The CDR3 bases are TGTGCCAGCAGTCTAACCGGGACTAGCGGAGGAGCAGATACGCAGTATTTT.

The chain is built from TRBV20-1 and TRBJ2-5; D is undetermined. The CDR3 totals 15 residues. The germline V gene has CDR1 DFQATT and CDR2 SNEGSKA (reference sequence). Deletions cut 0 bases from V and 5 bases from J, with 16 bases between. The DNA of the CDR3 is TGCAGTGCTAGAGATTGGTCCCCCGAAAAGGAGACCCAGTACTTC. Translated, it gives CSARDWSPEKETQYF.

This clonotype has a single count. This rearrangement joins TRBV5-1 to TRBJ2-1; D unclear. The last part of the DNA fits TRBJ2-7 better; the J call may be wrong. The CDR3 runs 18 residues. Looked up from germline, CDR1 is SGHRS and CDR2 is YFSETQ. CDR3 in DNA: TGCGCCAGCAGCTTGATGCGCCCTCTAACTCTCTCCTACAATGAGCAGTACTTC. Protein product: CASSLMRPLTLSYNEQYF.

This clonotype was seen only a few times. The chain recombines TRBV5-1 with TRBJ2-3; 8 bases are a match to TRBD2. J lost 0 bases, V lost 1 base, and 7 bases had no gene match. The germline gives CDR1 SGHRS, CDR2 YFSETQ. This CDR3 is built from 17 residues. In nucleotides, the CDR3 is TGCGCCAGCAGCTTGTGGCCTGCTAGCGGGAGCACAGATACGCAGTATTTT. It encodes CASSLWPASGSTDTQYF. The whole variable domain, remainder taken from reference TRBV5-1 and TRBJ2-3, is KAGVTQTPRYLIKTRGQQVTLSCSPISGHRSVSWYQQTPGQGLQFLFEYFSETQRNKGNFPGRFSGRQFSNSRSEMNVSTLELGDSALYLCASSLWPASGSTDTQYFGPGTRLTVL.

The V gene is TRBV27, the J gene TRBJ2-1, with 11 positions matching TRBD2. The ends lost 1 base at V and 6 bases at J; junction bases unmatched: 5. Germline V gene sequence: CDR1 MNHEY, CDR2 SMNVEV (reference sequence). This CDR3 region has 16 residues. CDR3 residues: CASSLLGSGGGNEQFF. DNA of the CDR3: TGTGCCAGCAGTTTATTAGGTAGCGGGGGGGGCAATGAGCAGTTCTTC.

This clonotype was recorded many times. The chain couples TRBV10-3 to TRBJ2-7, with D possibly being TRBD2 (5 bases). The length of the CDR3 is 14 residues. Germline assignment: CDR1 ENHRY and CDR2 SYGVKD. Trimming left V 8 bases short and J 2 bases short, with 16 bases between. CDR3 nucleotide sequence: TGTGCCATCGGGTTACGTAGCGAACCCTACGAGCAGTACTTC. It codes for CAIGLRSEPYEQYF.